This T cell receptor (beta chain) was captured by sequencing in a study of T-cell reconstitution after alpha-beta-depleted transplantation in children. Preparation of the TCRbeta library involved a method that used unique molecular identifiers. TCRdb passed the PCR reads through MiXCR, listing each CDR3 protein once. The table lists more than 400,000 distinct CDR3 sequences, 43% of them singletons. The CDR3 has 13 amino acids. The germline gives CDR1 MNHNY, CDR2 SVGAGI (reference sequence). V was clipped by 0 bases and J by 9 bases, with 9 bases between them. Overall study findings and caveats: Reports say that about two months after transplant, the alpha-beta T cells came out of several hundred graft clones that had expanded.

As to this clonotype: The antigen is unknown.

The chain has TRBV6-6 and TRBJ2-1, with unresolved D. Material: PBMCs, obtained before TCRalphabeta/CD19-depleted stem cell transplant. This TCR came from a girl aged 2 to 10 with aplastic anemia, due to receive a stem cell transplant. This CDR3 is CASSYSKFAEQFF. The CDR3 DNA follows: TGTGCCAGCAGTTACTCGAAATTCGCTGAGCAGTTCTTC.